Each of the 8 T cell receptor beta chains below was sequenced from the same sample in a study of response to subunit inactivated influenza vaccine. From the RT-PCR reads, TCRdb called clonotypes with MiXCR, one entry per CDR3 protein. The data show around 170,000 distinct CDR3 sequences, approximately 11% seen once. The specimen was CD8+ T cells sorted from PBMCs, collected less than 30 months after vaccination. These receptors all come from a man between 50 and 70 years old who received an inactivated influenza vaccine.

V is TRBV29-1 and J is TRBJ2-3; 7 bases are shared with TRBD1. The V and J ends lost 4 bases and 3 bases, in that order; junction bases with no gene match: 13. CDR3 length: 16 amino acids. Germline CDR1 reads SQVTM; CDR2 reads ANQGSEA. CDR3 sequence: CSVVDRIRQVTDTQYF. The CDR3 DNA follows: TGCAGCGTTGTGGACAGGATCCGCCAGGTGACAGATACGCAGTATTTT.

This clonotype was detected a few times. CDR3 amino acids: CASSQRGSYNEQFF. In nucleotides, the CDR3 is TGTGCCAGCTCCCAGCGGGGGTCCTACAATGAGCAGTTCTTC. The chain combines TRBV28 with TRBJ2-1, with TRBD2 matching 8 bases. V trimming: 8 bases; J trimming: 1 base; junction bases outside the gene matches: 4. The germline CDR1 and CDR2 sequences are MDHEN and SYDVKM. The CDR3 runs 14 residues.

The rearrangement links TRBV28 to TRBJ2-1; no definite D call. CDR1 is MDHEN and CDR2 is SYDVKM in the germline V gene. Trimming shortened V by 4 bases and J by 2 bases, and 9 bases separated the two germline ends. The length of the CDR3 is 14 residues. The CDR3 is CASSSGATYNEQFF. The DNA of the CDR3 is TGTGCCAGCAGTTCGGGTGCCACCTACAATGAGCAGTTCTTC.

About this clonotype itself: At one end the junction does not follow the germline gene, possibly because of a read error. The chain joins TRBV5-1 to TRBJ1-2; D call uncertain. CDR3 length: 13 amino acids. Germline CDR1 reads SGHRS; CDR2 reads YFSETQ. DNA of the CDR3: TGCACCAGCAGCTTGGTACGGGGAGATGGCTACACCTTC. Protein: CTSSLVRGDGYTF. The full variable domain, with the rest looked up from reference TRBV5-1 and TRBJ1-2, is KAGVTQTPRYLIKTRGQQVTLSCSPISGHRSVSWYQQTPGQGLQFLFEYFSETQRNKGNFPGRFSGRQFSNSRSEMNVSTLELGDSALYLCTSSLVRGDGYTFGSGTRLTVV.

This clonotype was observed many times. The rearrangement joins TRBV12-3 or TRBV12-4 to TRBJ2-1; the match to TRBD1 covers 8 bases. Losses at the gene ends were 1 base for V and 3 bases for J; bases not matched to a gene: 2. The CDR3 contains 15 residues. CDR3 residues: CASSLGGTGYNEQFF. For the CDR3, the DNA is TGTGCCAGCAGTTTAGGTGGGACAGGCTACAATGAGCAGTTCTTC.

The V and J genes are TRBV28 and TRBJ2-7; D could derive from TRBD1 or TRBD2 (5 bases each). Germline-derived CDR1 and CDR2 are MDHEN and SYDVKM. This CDR3 has 15 amino acids. Trimming shortened V by 5 bases and J by 2 bases, and 16 bases separated the two germline ends. CDR3 nucleotide sequence: TGTGCCAGCAGTCCTCCGGGACGGCGTGCCTACGAGCAGTACTTC. Residues: CASSPPGRRAYEQYF. The entire variable domain, with the rest obtained from reference TRBV28 and TRBJ2-7, is as follows: DVKVTQSSRYLVKRTGEKVFLECVQDMDHENMFWYRQDPGLGLRLIYFSYDVKMKEKGDIPEGYSVSREKKERFSLILESASTNQTSMYLCASSPPGRRAYEQYFGPGTRLTVT.

The chain employs TRBV3-1 and TRBJ2-7; D ambiguous. Trimming pared 4 bases from V and 0 bases from J, leaving 10 bases between. The CDR3 spans 14 residues. Germline V lookup: CDR1 LGHDT, CDR2 YNNKEL (reference sequence). DNA of the CDR3: TGTGCCAGCAGCCCGACCTCGAGCTCCTACGAGCAGTACTTC. Translating it yields CASSPTSSSYEQYF.

This clonotype showed up many times. The chain employs TRBV12-3 or TRBV12-4 and TRBJ1-2; D not certain. The CDR3 runs to 13 residues. V was pared by 6 bases and J by 0 bases, with 8 bases between. CDR3 loop: CASSPQANYGYTF. DNA for the CDR3: TGTGCCAGCAGCCCCCAAGCTAACTATGGCTACACCTTC.